These 16 T cell receptor beta chains were all obtained from the same sample, sequenced in a study of T-cell reconstitution after alpha-beta-depleted transplantation in children. Construction of the TCRbeta library involved unique molecular identifiers. MiXCR, run by TCRdb on the PCR reads, gives a single entry per CDR3 protein. The profile shows more than 20,000 distinct CDR3 sequences, roughly 10% of them singletons. The source was PBMCs from the stem cell graft donor, collected from the stem cell graft. The receptors stem from a human donor who donated a stem cell graft to a child with chronic granulomatous disease.

This clonotype has ten or more counts. This chain joins TRBV9 and TRBJ1-1; D is unclear. The length of the CDR3 is 15 residues. CDR1 is SGDLS and CDR2 is YYNGEE in the germline V gene. V was cut by 4 bases and J by 4 bases, with 17 bases left in between. Written as DNA, the CDR3 is TGTGCCAGCAGCCCCCCCGGGCCCCTCTTCACTGAAGCTTTCTTT. As protein: CASSPPGPLFTEAFF.

This clonotype was seen ten or more times. The chain recombines TRBV29-1 with TRBJ2-3; TRBD2 agrees at 7 bases. Germline lookup yields CDR1 SQVTM and CDR2 ANQGSEA. This CDR3 spans 14 amino acids. The V and J ends lost 0 bases and 4 bases, in that order; junction bases with no gene match: 4. CDR3 nucleotides: TGCAGCGTTGAAGAGGAGGCGGGAGCAGATACGCAGTATTTT. Protein: CSVEEEAGADTQYF.

This clonotype was counted ten times or more. The V gene is TRBV20-1, the J gene TRBJ2-7; 8 nucleotides agree with TRBD1. Germline V gene lookup returns CDR1 DFQATT and CDR2 SNEGSKA (reference sequence). This CDR3 region has 14 residues. Germline trimming cut 2 bases from V and 3 bases from J; bases unmatched to any gene: 6. DNA of the CDR3: TGCAGTGCTAGATCTCCGGGACAGGTCTACGAGCAGTACTTC. Protein product: CSARSPGQVYEQYF.

This clonotype showed up many times. The V and J genes are TRBV5-1 and TRBJ1-1; D is ambiguous. The CDR3 totals 13 residues. CDR1 is SGHRS and CDR2 is YFSETQ in the germline V gene. Trimming took 0 bases from V and 0 from J, leaving 3 bases between them. The CDR3 here is CASSLVLNTEAFF. The CDR3 region has the DNA TGCGCCAGCAGCTTGGTCTTGAACACTGAAGCTTTCTTT.

The table lists this clonotype with many counts. The rearrangement uses TRBV7-8 and TRBJ2-4, with 7 positions matching TRBD1. Looked up from germline, CDR1 is SGHVS and CDR2 is FQNEAQ. The CDR3 runs 18 residues. V shed 5 bases and J 5 bases; nucleotides not matched to a gene: 18. In DNA, the CDR3 is TGTGCCAGCAGCGTAGTTCCCGACGAGACAGGGCGCGAAAACATTCAGTACTTC. Translated: CASSVVPDETGRENIQYF.

This clonotype showed up many times. V is TRBV6-2 or TRBV6-3 and J is TRBJ2-1; TRBD2 matches at 10 bases. Germline lookup yields CDR1 MNHEY and CDR2 SVGEGT. Trimming removed 4 bases from V and 4 bases from J; junction bases left unmatched: 7. The length of the CDR3 is 16 residues. CDR3 DNA: TGTGCCAGCAGTTCGACCAGCGGGGGGGCTTACAATGAGCAGTTCTTC. Its translation is CASSSTSGGAYNEQFF.

In the case of this clonotype: Germline and junction disagree at one end, which may indicate a read error. J is TRBJ2-2 and V is TRBV7-7, with a possible D match to TRBD1 (5 bases). This CDR3 region has 17 residues. Germline V gene lookup returns CDR1 SSHAT and CDR2 FNYEAQ (reference sequence). The CDR3 sequence is CASSLMVRELNTGELFF. The CDR3 DNA follows: TGTGCTAGCAGCTTAATGGTCAGGGAATTGAACACCGGGGAGCTGTTTTTT. The variable domain in full, with the rest retrieved from reference TRBV7-7 and TRBJ2-2, is GAGVSQSPRYKVTKRGQDVTLRCDPISSHATLYWYQQALGQGPEFLTYFNYEAQPDKSGLPSDRFSAERPEGSISTLTIQRTEQRDSAMYRCASSLMVRELNTGELFFGEGSRLTVL.

There are many counts of this clonotype. The rearrangement joins TRBV4-1 to TRBJ2-5; D is undetermined. This CDR3 has 13 residues. Trimming pared 1 base from V and 1 base from J, leaving 4 bases between. The germline CDR1 and CDR2 sequences are MGHRA and YSYEKL. CDR3 loop: CASSQVGQETQYF. CDR3 sequence (DNA): TGCGCCAGCAGCCAAGTAGGCCAAGAGACCCAGTACTTC.

This clonotype was detected ten times or more. The gene calls are TRBV5-5 and TRBJ2-3, with 10 bases matching TRBD1. From germline, CDR1 is SGHKS and CDR2 YYEKEE (reference sequence). V was clipped by 3 bases and J by 4 bases; unmatched bases: 2. The CDR3 sequence is 14 residues long. The CDR3 here is CASSSGTGADTQYF. The CDR3 DNA is TGTGCCAGCAGCTCCGGGACAGGGGCAGATACGCAGTATTTT.

A few counts support this clonotype. This may be a read error, as it is one base from a much larger clone. This chain uses TRBV27 with TRBJ2-7, with 7 nucleotides matching TRBD1. From germline, CDR1 is MNHEY and CDR2 SMNVEV (reference sequence). J was trimmed by 12 bases and V by 8 bases; bases with no gene match: 13. This CDR3 is 12 amino acids long. The CDR3 coding sequence is TGTGCCAGCGCAAGAGACAGGGACAGTACGTACTTC. Translating gives CASARDRDSTYF.

There are many counts of this clonotype. The J gene is TRBJ2-5, the V gene TRBV11-2, with 13 positions matching TRBD2. V lost 3 bases to trimming and J lost 0 bases; unmatched junction nucleotides: 4. CDR1 SGHAT and CDR2 FQNNGV come from the germline V gene. There are 17 residues in the CDR3. CDR3 in amino acids: CASSFPGLAGYQETQYF. In DNA form, the CDR3 reads TGTGCCAGCAGCTTCCCGGGACTAGCGGGGTACCAAGAGACCCAGTACTTC.

By proportion, this clonotype is medium-sized. This sequence joins TRBV7-2 and TRBJ1-2, with 9 bases that match TRBD1. The V gene end was trimmed by 1 base and the J gene end by 3 bases; junction bases not matched to a gene: 3. Germline CDR1 is SGHTA and CDR2 is FQGNSA. CDR3 length: 15 residues. The CDR3 DNA reads TGTGCCAGCAGCTTAGGGACAGGGGTCGACTATGGCTACACCTTC. Encoded protein: CASSLGTGVDYGYTF. The whole variable domain, remainder taken from reference TRBV7-2 and TRBJ1-2, is GAGVSQSPSNKVTEKGKDVELRCDPISGHTALYWYRQSLGQGLEFLIYFQGNSAPDKSGLPSDRFSAERTGGSVSTLTIQRTQQEDSAVYLCASSLGTGVDYGYTFGSGTRLTVV.

At least ten counts were recorded for this clonotype. The V call is TRBV12-3 or TRBV12-4, the J call TRBJ1-2; no definite D call. The V gene lost 1 base and the J gene lost 10 bases, with 7 bases spanning the gap. The CDR3 has 11 amino acids. The CDR3 loop reads CASSLGPSYTF. The DNA of the CDR3 is TGTGCCAGCAGTTTAGGACCATCCTACACCTTC.

This clonotype occurred many times. The V call is TRBV5-1, the J call TRBJ1-3; no clear D. The CDR3 has 14 residues. The germline V and J ends were trimmed by 1 base and 0 bases, with 5 bases remaining between them. CDR1 SGHRS and CDR2 YFSETQ come from the germline V gene. Here the CDR3 reads CASSLYDSGNTIYF. CDR3 nucleotide sequence: TGCGCCAGCAGCTTGTACGACTCTGGAAACACCATATATTTT.

Many counts were recorded for this clonotype. The gene calls are TRBV4-1 and TRBJ2-1; 9 positions agree with TRBD2. V was clipped by 0 bases and J by 10 bases; unmatched bases: 7. The CDR3 has 15 residues. Germline V gives CDR1 MGHRA, CDR2 YSYEKL. The CDR3 here is CASSQDSSGSKEQFF. Here the CDR3 DNA reads TGCGCCAGCAGCCAAGATAGTAGCGGGAGTAAGGAGCAGTTCTTC.

This clonotype showed up many times. The rearrangement uses TRBV12-3 or TRBV12-4 and TRBJ2-3; D remains ambiguous. There are 13 residues in the CDR3. V gave up 5 bases and J gave up 7 bases, with 13 bases separating them. The CDR3 DNA is TGTGCCAGCAGTCAGACCTACACTTATACGCAGTATTTT. This gives the protein CASSQTYTYTQYF.